The 24 T cell receptor beta chains below were found in one sample sequenced in a study of type 1 and type 2 diabetes patients. The PCR template was genomic DNA. Amplification of the beta chain CDR3 used 30 forward and 13 reverse multiplex primers. TCRdb reprocessed the multiplex PCR reads via MiXCR and lists one record per CDR3 protein. This sample has 250,000 to 300,000 distinct CDR3 sequences, with around 47% found just once. Sequences were obtained from peripheral blood mononuclear cells (PBMCs). These receptors came from a man younger than 30 with type 2 diabetes.

The chain joins TRBV28 to TRBJ2-3; D assignment may be TRBD1 or TRBD2 (5 bases each). The V and J ends lost 4 bases and 4 bases respectively, with 12 bases between them. Germline loops: CDR1 MDHEN, CDR2 SYDVKM. The CDR3 runs to 14 residues. CDR3 bases: TGTGCCAGCAGTTCATCCCAGGGACCAGATACGCAGTATTTT. Its protein is CASSSSQGPDTQYF.

In its sample, this clonotype was seen a few times. This sequence joins TRBV9 and TRBJ1-2; 11 positions agree with TRBD1. CDR1 is SGDLS, CDR2 YYNGEE, per germline. J lost 3 bases, V lost 4 bases, and 5 bases had no gene match. CDR3 length: 15 amino acids. CDR3 DNA sequence: TGTGCCAGCAGCTTGGGACAGGGGGTCTACTATGGCTACACCTTC. Protein: CASSLGQGVYYGYTF.

This clonotype was observed a few times. V usage is TRBV20-1 and J usage is TRBJ2-3; 16 bases agree with TRBD2. The germline CDR1 and CDR2 sequences are DFQATT and SNEGSKA (reference sequence). The CDR3 spans 17 residues. The V gene end was trimmed by 4 bases and the J gene end by 1 base; junction bases not matched to a gene: 5. The CDR3 protein is CSATGGLAGGGTDTQYF. Here the CDR3 DNA reads TGCAGTGCTACTGGGGGACTAGCGGGAGGGGGCACAGATACGCAGTATTTT.

The V and J genes are TRBV20-1 and TRBJ2-7, with TRBD2 matching 8 bases. This CDR3 contains 15 residues. Looked up from germline, CDR1 is DFQATT and CDR2 is SNEGSKA (reference sequence). With 3 bases clipped from V and 0 bases from J, the junction kept 7 bases outside the gene matches. CDR3 region: CSARPLAAHSYEQYF. CDR3 DNA: TGCAGTGCTAGGCCACTAGCGGCCCACTCCTACGAGCAGTACTTC.

The chain uses TRBV7-8 and TRBJ2-7, with 7 nucleotides matching TRBD2. Germline lookup yields CDR1 SGHVS and CDR2 FQNEAQ. This CDR3 has 16 amino acids. Trimming took 5 bases from V and 0 from J; bases not matched to a gene: 10. The CDR3 region has the DNA TGTGCCAGCAGCCCAATAGGCGGCGGGGGCTCCTACGAGCAGTACTTC. It specifies CASSPIGGGGSYEQYF. Full variable domain (missing parts from reference TRBV7-8 and TRBJ2-7): GAGVSQSPRYKVAKRGQDVALRCDPISGHVSLFWYQQALGQGPEFLTYFQNEAQLDKSGLPSDRFFAERPEGSVSTLKIQRTQQEDSAVYLCASSPIGGGGSYEQYFGPGTRLTVT.

To note about this clonotype: One end of the junction varies from germline; a read error may be responsible. This CDR3 reads CAISESSSGGDTQYF. The CDR3 DNA is TGTGCCATCAGTGAGTCGTCGTCAGGGGGAGATACGCAGTATTTT. This chain connects TRBV12-3 or TRBV12-4 to TRBJ2-3; 7 bases match TRBD1. CDR3 length: 15 residues.

To note about this clonotype: A much larger clone differs by one base, so this may be a read error. The rearrangement joins TRBV30 to TRBJ1-2; D might be TRBD1 (6 bases). V dropped 8 bases and J dropped 9 bases, with 16 bases sitting between them. Germline V gene lookup returns CDR1 GTSNPN and CDR2 SVGIG (reference sequence). This CDR3 spans 11 amino acids. CDR3 DNA sequence: TGTGCCCGTCGATCGGACAGTCGCTACACCTTC. Protein: CARRSDSRYTF.

Ten or more counts support this clonotype. This chain joins TRBV7-8 and TRBJ2-7; 8 bases align to TRBD1. The CDR3 spans 13 residues. The V and J ends lost 6 bases and 0 bases, in that order; junction bases with no gene match: 1. CDR1 is SGHVS and CDR2 is FQNEAQ in the germline V gene. CDR3 protein: CASRTGASYEQYF. The CDR3 coding sequence is TGTGCCAGCAGGACAGGGGCCTCCTACGAGCAGTACTTC.

This clonotype was counted between two and nine times. This chain joins TRBV15 and TRBJ2-3, with D possibly TRBD1 on 5 matching bases. The germline gives CDR1 LNHNV, CDR2 YYDKDF (reference sequence). CDR3 length: 16 amino acids. V lost 3 bases to trimming and J lost 0 bases, with 13 bases between them. CDR3 residues: CATSSDSAPSTDTQYF. The CDR3 DNA reads TGTGCCACCAGCAGCGACAGCGCGCCTAGCACAGATACGCAGTATTTT.

This clonotype was seen only once. The V and J genes are TRBV19 and TRBJ2-7; 8 nucleotides match TRBD2. V was pared by 6 bases and J by 3 bases, with 7 bases of the junction left unmatched. This CDR3 has 14 residues. Looked up from germline, CDR1 is LNHDA and CDR2 is SQIVND (reference sequence). This chain's CDR3 is CASSPGGAYYEQYF. For the CDR3, the DNA is TGTGCCAGTAGCCCCGGGGGGGCCTACTACGAGCAGTACTTC. The variable domain in full, with the rest retrieved from reference TRBV19 and TRBJ2-7, is DGGITQSPKYLFRKEGQNVTLSCEQNLNHDAMYWYRQDPGQGLRLIYYSQIVNDFQKGDIAEGYSVSREKKESFPLTVTSAQKNPTAFYLCASSPGGAYYEQYFGPGTRLTVT.

The sample holds a few counts of this clonotype. The chain uses TRBV19 and TRBJ2-7; D is undetermined. The V gene lost 4 bases and the J gene lost 0 bases, with 13 bases spanning the gap. Germline loops: CDR1 LNHDA, CDR2 SQIVND (reference sequence). There are 15 residues in the CDR3. The DNA for the CDR3 is TGTGCCAGTAGTACCCCCAAGGGCCGCTCCTACGAGCAGTACTTC. Protein: CASSTPKGRSYEQYF.

The chain couples TRBV10-1 to TRBJ2-1, with D possibly being TRBD2 (7 bases). The CDR3 runs to 16 residues. The germline V and J ends were trimmed by 4 bases and 7 bases, with 20 bases remaining between them. CDR1 is WNHNN, CDR2 SYGVQD, per germline (reference sequence). CDR3 nucleotide sequence: TGCGCCAGCAGTGGGAGTCTAGCGGAAGGGGGGAATGAGCAGTTCTTC. As protein: CASSGSLAEGGNEQFF.

This chain connects TRBV10-1 to TRBJ2-7; 8 positions agree with TRBD2. Germline CDR1 and CDR2: WNHNN and SYGVQD (reference sequence). There are 15 residues in the CDR3. With V trimmed by 7 bases and J by 3 bases, 11 bases remained unmatched. The CDR3 loop is CASKGRISGNYEQYF. As DNA, the CDR3 is TGCGCCAGCAAAGGGCGGATTAGCGGGAACTACGAGCAGTACTTC.

The table lists this clonotype with a few counts. The chain is built from TRBV7-2 and TRBJ1-6; possibly TRBD1 for D (6 bases). The CDR3 runs to 15 residues. Trimming cost V 5 bases and J 5 bases, with 13 bases left between them. From germline, CDR1 is SGHTA and CDR2 FQGNSA. CDR3 DNA sequence: TGTGCCAGCAGCACGGACAGAAGTAATAATTCACCCCTCCACTTT. Translating it yields CASSTDRSNNSPLHF.

The table lists this clonotype with a few counts. The chain links TRBV2 to TRBJ1-5, with no clear D. Between the trimmed V and J ends, which lost 7 bases and 2 bases, there was a span of 12 bases. The CDR3 extends over 14 amino acids. Germline CDR1 reads SNHLY; CDR2 reads FYNNEI. In DNA, the CDR3 is TGTGCCAGCATCTTCCGGGTTGGCAATCAGCCCCAGCATTTT. This encodes CASIFRVGNQPQHF.

The chain uses TRBV12-3 or TRBV12-4 and TRBJ2-1; D gene uncertain. The V end was cut by 3 bases, the J end by 8 bases, with 5 bases between. The CDR3 loop spans 11 amino acids. The CDR3 sequence: CASSFGYEQFF. As DNA, the CDR3 is TGTGCCAGCAGTTTTGGGTATGAGCAGTTCTTC.

This chain connects TRBV2 to TRBJ1-1; the D is unclear. This CDR3 comprises 18 residues. Germline lookup yields CDR1 SNHLY and CDR2 FYNNEI. V lost 6 bases and J 0 bases, leaving 23 bases between the germline ends. CDR3 loop: CASSQDTEPYAMNTEAFF. The CDR3 DNA reads as TGTGCCAGCAGCCAAGATACAGAGCCGTATGCCATGAACACTGAAGCTTTCTTT.

This clonotype appeared a few times. V usage is TRBV12-5 and J usage is TRBJ2-2; D perhaps matches TRBD1 (6 bases). The CDR3 has 14 residues. Between the trimmed V and J ends, which lost 6 bases and 4 bases, there was a span of 12 bases. Germline V gene sequence: CDR1 LGHNT, CDR2 FRNRAP. CDR3 nucleotide sequence: TGTGCTAGTGGGCTGGGGGCGAGCACCGGGGAGCTGTTTTTT. Residues: CASGLGASTGELFF.

V gene TRBV20-1 combines with J gene TRBJ2-3, with D possibly called TRBD1 or TRBD2 (5 bases each). V was cut by 3 bases and J by 4 bases, with 17 bases left in between. Germline CDR1 reads DFQATT; CDR2 reads SNEGSKA (reference sequence). The CDR3 is 15 amino acids. The DNA for the CDR3 is TGCAGTGCTAGCCCCGGGGCGCGGGTCCCAGATACGCAGTATTTT. Translating it yields CSASPGARVPDTQYF.

V usage is TRBV28 and J usage is TRBJ1-1; D not resolved. The CDR3 loop spans 13 amino acids. Deletions cut 7 bases from V and 0 bases from J, with 9 bases between. From germline, CDR1 is MDHEN and CDR2 SYDVKM. As DNA, the CDR3 is TGTGCCAGCATGATTATTATGAACACTGAAGCTTTCTTT. It is translated as CASMIIMNTEAFF.

This sequence joins TRBV28 and TRBJ1-2; a possible D gene is TRBD1 (6 bases). Germline V lookup: CDR1 MDHEN, CDR2 SYDVKM. V lost 8 bases and J 5 bases, leaving 18 bases between the germline ends. This CDR3 spans 14 amino acids. The CDR3, as DNA: TGTGCCAGCGGACGTAACAGGGCTGCATATGGCTACACCTTC. Translation gives CASGRNRAAYGYTF.

This clonotype was observed a handful of times. V usage is TRBV6-5 and J usage is TRBJ1-1; D is perhaps TRBD1 (6 bases). Between the trimmed V and J ends, which lost 6 bases and 6 bases, there was a span of 14 bases. The germline V gene encodes CDR1 MNHEY and CDR2 SVGAGI. The CDR3 spans 13 residues. DNA of the CDR3: TGTGCCAGCAGGTACCCAGGACAGCCTGAAGCTTTCTTT. This codes for CASRYPGQPEAFF.

The V and J genes are TRBV29-1 and TRBJ2-3; D possibly corresponds to TRBD2 (5 bases). V was cut by 4 bases and J by 0 bases, with 14 bases left in between. Germline values: CDR1 SQVTM, CDR2 ANQGSEA. The CDR3 sequence is 15 residues long. CDR3 nucleotide sequence: TGCAGCGTTGCATTAGCGTACGAAAGCACAGATACGCAGTATTTT. It encodes CSVALAYESTDTQYF.

A few counts support this clonotype. The V and J genes are TRBV12-3 or TRBV12-4 and TRBJ1-1; D ambiguous. V lost 6 bases to trimming and J lost 5 bases, with 7 bases between them. This CDR3 is built from 11 residues. Here the CDR3 reads CASSMTTEAFF. In DNA, the CDR3 is TGTGCCAGCAGCATGACAACTGAAGCTTTCTTT.